What follows are 20 T cell receptor beta chains derived from one specimen sequenced in a study of OX40 agonist ivuxolimab in advanced cancers. Using immunoSEQ multiplex PCR, the repertoire was profiled, and TCRdb retains in-frame clones only, with some absent. The repertoire holds some 27,000 clones, more than 65% seen once, with 8.5% to 14% in the top ten. The material sequenced was CD4+ or CD8+ T cells sorted from blood, taken in a trial of the OX40 agonist ivuxolimab. These receptors were taken from an adult with an advanced solid tumor such as melanoma, head and neck, liver or kidney cancer.

The chain recombines TRBV27 with TRBJ2-4; D is ambiguous. Per germline, CDR1 MNHEY and CDR2 SMNVEV (reference sequence). V was pared by 4 bases and J by 0 bases, with 10 bases between. The CDR3 is 15 amino acids. The CDR3 spells CASSSQPLAKNIQYF. CDR3 nucleotides: TGTGCCAGCAGTTCCCAACCCTTAGCCAAAAACATTCAGTACTTC.

The chain combines TRBV6-1 with TRBJ1-1; D is uncertain. The CDR3 runs 11 residues. Trimming cost V 4 bases and J 7 bases, with 7 bases left between them. Per the germline V gene, CDR1 is MNHNS and CDR2 is SASEGT. The CDR3 spells CASSGPYEAFF. The CDR3 bases are TGTGCCAGCAGTGGCCCCTATGAAGCTTTCTTT.

Comments on this clone: Its ends do not fully match the called genes, so a read error is possible. The chain has TRBV2 and TRBJ1-6; D is ambiguous. This CDR3 spans 15 amino acids. Germline CDR1 and CDR2: SNHLY and FYNNEI. The CDR3 loop reads CASREGRYYNSPLHF. Here the CDR3 DNA reads TGTGCCAGCAGGGAAGGACGCTACTATAATTCACCCCTCCACTTT.

This chain uses TRBV9 with TRBJ2-1, with D hard to call. CDR3 length: 12 amino acids. V lost 2 bases to trimming and J lost 5 bases, with 5 bases between them. Germline V lookup: CDR1 SGDLS, CDR2 YYNGEE. CDR3 sequence reads: CASSVYNNEQFF. The CDR3 DNA follows: TGTGCCAGCAGCGTCTACAACAATGAGCAGTTCTTC.

There are a few counts of this clone. The V and J genes are TRBV7-9 and TRBJ1-2, with D perhaps TRBD1 (6 bases). Germline values: CDR1 SEHNR, CDR2 FQNEAQ (reference sequence). V was shortened by 3 bases and J by 2 bases, with 10 bases between the two germline ends. This CDR3 contains 14 residues. CDR3 amino acids: CASSLGASNYGYTF. CDR3 sequence (DNA): TGTGCCAGCAGCTTGGGGGCCTCCAACTATGGCTACACCTTC.

This chain connects TRBV19 to TRBJ2-1; no reliable D call. V lost 2 bases and J 4 bases, leaving 6 bases between the germline ends. The germline gives CDR1 LNHDA, CDR2 SQIVND (reference sequence). The CDR3 has 13 amino acids. The CDR3 DNA sequence: TGTGCCAGTAGTATAACACAGTACAATGAGCAGTTCTTC. Translation: CASSITQYNEQFF.

This chain links TRBV6-4 with TRBJ2-1, with 7 positions matching TRBD2. Germline V gene data show CDR1 as MRHNA and CDR2 as SNTAGT. CDR3 length: 15 residues. V was pared by 1 base and J by 4 bases, with 4 bases of the junction left unmatched. The CDR3 spells CASSDWAGEYNEQFF. The CDR3 bases are TGTGCCAGCAGTGACTGGGCGGGGGAGTACAATGAGCAGTTCTTC.

This sequence joins TRBV18 and TRBJ2-7; tentatively, D is TRBD1 (6 bases). The V gene's germline CDR1 is KGHSH and CDR2 LQKENI. Trimming took 3 bases from V and 3 from J, leaving 12 bases between them. This CDR3 contains 14 residues. The CDR3 sequence: CASSPSGQNYEQYF. The CDR3 DNA is TGTGCCAGCTCACCTTCGGGACAAAACTACGAGCAGTACTTC. Complete variable domain (other parts from reference TRBV18 and TRBJ2-7): NAGVMQNPRHLVRRRGQEARLRCSPMKGHSHVYWYRQLPEEGLKFMVYLQKENIIDESGMPKERFSAEFPKEGPSILRIQQVVRGDSAAYFCASSPSGQNYEQYFGPGTRLTVT.

This rearrangement joins TRBV7-6 to TRBJ1-5; D ambiguous. Trimming pared 5 bases from V and 8 bases from J, leaving 10 bases between. Germline CDR1 SGHVS, CDR2 FNYEAQ. This CDR3 comprises 12 residues. CDR3 sequence: CASSSHGEPQHF. In DNA, the CDR3 is TGTGCCAGCAGCAGCCATGGGGAGCCCCAGCATTTT. The whole variable domain, remainder taken from reference TRBV7-6 and TRBJ1-5, is GAGVSQSPRYKVTKRGQDVALRCDPISGHVSLYWYRQALGQGPEFLTYFNYEAQQDKSGLPNDRFSAERPEGSISTLTIQRTEQRDSAMYRCASSSHGEPQHFGDGTRLSIL.

The chain uses TRBV27 and TRBJ1-5; D might be TRBD1 (6 bases). From germline, CDR1 is MNHEY and CDR2 SMNVEV (reference sequence). The CDR3 spans 15 residues. V lost 5 bases and J lost 1, with 12 bases in between. The CDR3 is CASSIYRESNQPQHF. CDR3 DNA sequence: TGTGCCAGCAGTATTTACAGGGAAAGCAATCAGCCCCAGCATTTT.

The chain joins TRBV6-5 to TRBJ2-5; TRBD1 is a possible D gene (6 bases). The better agreement between TRBJ2-7 and the DNA end casts doubt on the J call. The germline gives CDR1 MNHEY, CDR2 SVGAGI. The CDR3 runs to 15 residues. The CDR3 DNA reads as TGTGCCAGCAGTTACGGTTCAGGGGCCGGGTACGAGCAGTACTTC. Amino acids: CASSYGSGAGYEQYF.

By share, this clone ranks as medium-sized (0.01 to 0.1%). The chain recombines TRBV7-9 with TRBJ2-1; D is uncertain. CDR3 size: 12 residues. Per the germline V gene, CDR1 is SEHNR and CDR2 is FQNEAQ (reference sequence). V was trimmed by 5 bases and J by 7 bases, leaving 9 bases between them. The chain's CDR3 is CASSGDSNEQFF. For the CDR3, the DNA is TGTGCCAGCAGCGGGGATAGTAATGAGCAGTTCTTC.

The V gene is TRBV5-1, the J gene TRBJ2-2; possible D gene TRBD1, 5 bases. V lost 0 bases to trimming and J lost 0 bases, with 6 bases between them. This CDR3 comprises 15 residues. Germline V lookup: CDR1 SGHRS, CDR2 YFSETQ. This CDR3 is CASSLGTTNTGELFF. CDR3 nucleotide sequence: TGCGCCAGCAGCTTGGGGACAACGAACACCGGGGAGCTGTTTTTT. Full variable domain (outside the CDR3, taken from reference TRBV5-1 and TRBJ2-2): KAGVTQTPRYLIKTRGQQVTLSCSPISGHRSVSWYQQTPGQGLQFLFEYFSETQRNKGNFPGRFSGRQFSNSRSEMNVSTLELGDSALYLCASSLGTTNTGELFFGEGSRLTVL.

This clone came up a few times. V and J are TRBV6-4 and TRBJ2-2, with TRBD1 identical over 9 bases. Losses at the gene ends were 6 bases for V and 3 bases for J; bases not matched to a gene: 5. Per germline, CDR1 MRHNA and CDR2 SNTAGT. The CDR3 has 15 amino acids. This chain's CDR3 is CASSPWTGDTGELFF. CDR3 sequence (DNA): TGTGCCAGCAGCCCCTGGACAGGGGACACCGGGGAGCTGTTTTTT.

The chain joins TRBV6-9 to TRBJ2-4, with TRBD1 identical over 7 bases. Per the germline V gene, CDR1 is MNHGY and CDR2 is SVAAGI. The CDR3 covers 17 residues. Trimming removed 5 bases from V and 0 bases from J; junction bases left unmatched: 10. The CDR3, as DNA: TGTGCCAGCAGTCCTCGGACAGGAGAGATAGCCAAAAACATTCAGTACTTC. This sequence encodes CASSPRTGEIAKNIQYF.

The genes are TRBV4-1 and TRBJ1-2; possibly TRBD1 for D (5 bases). There are 16 residues in the CDR3. Germline V CDR1 and CDR2: MGHRA, YSYEKL. Trimming removed 0 bases at V and 5 bases at J, with 16 bases between. The CDR3 here is CASSQDPGQGPYGYTF. CDR3 nucleotide sequence: TGCGCCAGCAGCCAAGACCCCGGACAAGGTCCATATGGCTACACCTTC.

This clone was seen a few times. V gene TRBV6-5 combines with J gene TRBJ2-7; 9 positions match TRBD1. The CDR3 has 15 residues. With V trimmed by 4 bases and J by 0 bases, 4 bases remained unmatched. Germline V lookup: CDR1 MNHEY, CDR2 SVGAGI. The CDR3 here is CASSFGQGSSYEQYF. The DNA of the CDR3 is TGTGCCAGCAGTTTCGGACAGGGGAGCTCCTACGAGCAGTACTTC.

The V and J genes are TRBV7-2 and TRBJ1-5; TRBD1 is a possible D gene (5 bases). Deletions cut 7 bases from V and 2 bases from J, with 9 bases between. Per germline, CDR1 SGHTA and CDR2 FQGNSA. The CDR3 runs to 13 residues. CDR3 nucleotides: TGTGCCAGCAAAATGGGGGGCAATCAGCCCCAGCATTTT. Translation: CASKMGGNQPQHF.

The rearrangement joins TRBV27 to TRBJ2-3; D tentatively fits TRBD1 or TRBD2 (5 bases each). Germline assignment: CDR1 MNHEY and CDR2 SMNVEV (reference sequence). The ends were cut back, 3 bases at V and 2 bases at J, with 9 bases in the middle. This CDR3 is 14 amino acids long. CDR3 sequence: CASSFTGTTDTQYF. CDR3 in DNA: TGTGCCAGCAGTTTTACTGGGACCACAGATACGCAGTATTTT.

The V gene is TRBV6-5, the J gene TRBJ2-3, with 14 bases aligning to TRBD2. The J segment lost 9 bases and the V segment lost 7 bases, leaving 6 bases of the junction unmatched. There are 14 residues in the CDR3. CDR1 MNHEY and CDR2 SVGAGI come from the germline V gene. The CDR3 DNA reads as TGTGCCAGCAACCTGGGACTAGCGGGAGACACGCAGTATTTT. It codes for CASNLGLAGDTQYF.